These 23 T cell receptor beta chains came from one sample sequenced in a study of blood T cell repertoires in COVID-19. Produced via immunoSEQ multiplex PCR; TCRdb's table is partial and in-frame only. Among roughly 380,000 clones listed, roughly 89% were seen once. Sequencing was carried out using peripheral blood. All receptors derive from a woman aged 60-75 years with COVID-19, enrolled during active disease.

This chain uses TRBV5-6 with TRBJ1-1, with 8 bases aligning to TRBD1. CDR3 length equals 15 residues. The V gene end was trimmed by 4 bases and the J gene end by 1 base; junction bases not matched to a gene: 6. In germline, CDR1 is SGHDT, CDR2 YYEEEE. The CDR3 reads CASSPWDRWNTEAFF. The CDR3 bases are TGTGCCAGCAGCCCCTGGGACAGGTGGAACACTGAAGCTTTCTTT.

The chain links TRBV7-8 to TRBJ1-4; D unresolved. The CDR3 extends over 15 amino acids. Germline V gives CDR1 SGHVS, CDR2 FQNEAQ. V was shortened by 1 base and J by 9 bases, with 15 bases between the two germline ends. The DNA for the CDR3 is TGTGCCAGCAGCTTAGATGCCGGGGTAAGGAAAAAACTGTTTTTT. It is translated as CASSLDAGVRKKLFF.

This sequence joins TRBV6-2 or TRBV6-3 and TRBJ2-3; TRBD2 matches at 8 bases. The trim removed 2 bases at V and 6 bases at J, leaving 10 bases unmatched. The CDR3 consists of 16 residues. Germline V gene data show CDR1 as MNHEY and CDR2 as SVGEGT. CDR3 coding DNA: TGTGCCAGCAGTTACGATTACCGGGGGGGAGAGGATACGCAGTATTTT. Translating gives CASSYDYRGGEDTQYF.

This clone is a singleton in its sample. The chain is built from TRBV7-6 and TRBJ2-3, with TRBD1 identical over 9 bases. V lost 4 bases to trimming and J lost 1 base; unmatched junction nucleotides: 3. This CDR3 comprises 15 residues. The germline CDR1 and CDR2 sequences are SGHVS and FNYEAQ. The CDR3 DNA follows: TGTGCCAGCAGCTCAACAGGGGGCCGCACAGATACGCAGTATTTT. It translates to CASSSTGGRTDTQYF.

In this sample, this clone turned up a few times. The chain couples TRBV7-9 to TRBJ2-7, with TRBD1 identical over 8 bases. V gave up 4 bases and J gave up 0 bases; unmatched junction bases: 2. Germline V gives CDR1 SEHNR, CDR2 FQNEAQ (reference sequence). The CDR3 totals 14 residues. The CDR3 coding sequence is TGTGCCAGCAGCTGGACAGGGAGCTCCTACGAGCAGTACTTC. Its protein is CASSWTGSSYEQYF.

The chain recombines TRBV13 with TRBJ1-6; no firm D call. From germline, CDR1 is PRHDT and CDR2 FYEKMQ (reference sequence). The ends were cut back, 4 bases at V and 2 bases at J, with 6 bases in the middle. The CDR3 loop spans 14 amino acids. CDR3 sequence: CASSSRTYNSPLHF. The CDR3 nucleotides are TGTGCCAGCAGCTCGCGGACCTATAATTCACCCCTCCACTTT. Combining the CDR3 with reference TRBV13 and TRBJ1-6 gives the whole variable domain AAGVIQSPRHLIKEKRETATLKCYPIPRHDTVYWYQQGPGQDPQFLISFYEKMQSDKGSIPDRFSAQQFSDYHSELNMSSLELGDSALYFCASSSRTYNSPLHFGNGTRLTVT.

The J gene is TRBJ1-1, the V gene TRBV7-8; D call uncertain. Germline CDR1 and CDR2: SGHVS and FQNEAQ. The CDR3 extends over 15 amino acids. Trimming took 0 bases from V and 1 from J, leaving 9 bases between them. CDR3 sequence: CASSLARLANTEAFF. As DNA, the CDR3 is TGTGCCAGCAGCTTAGCGCGGCTGGCGAACACTGAAGCTTTCTTT. The full variable domain, completed using reference TRBV7-8 and TRBJ1-1, is GAGVSQSPRYKVAKRGQDVALRCDPISGHVSLFWYQQALGQGPEFLTYFQNEAQLDKSGLPSDRFFAERPEGSVSTLKIQRTQQEDSAVYLCASSLARLANTEAFFGQGTRLTVV.

Comment on this clone: This same CDR3 is encoded by further DNA sequences in the sample. The chain joins TRBV9 to TRBJ2-5, with 8 positions matching TRBD2. The CDR3 loop spans 15 amino acids. Germline loops: CDR1 SGDLS, CDR2 YYNGEE. V dropped 0 bases and J dropped 1; count of bases not matched to a gene: 2. CDR3 protein: CASSVGSGGQETQYF. The CDR3 region has the DNA TGTGCCAGCAGCGTAGGGAGCGGGGGCCAAGAGACCCAGTACTTC.

As to this clone: Other DNA sequences in this sample translate to the same CDR3. The chain combines TRBV15 with TRBJ1-5; D unclear. The ends were cut back, 0 bases at V and 4 bases at J, with 4 bases in the middle. Germline V CDR1 and CDR2: LNHNV, YYDKDF (reference sequence). The CDR3 runs 13 residues. The CDR3 coding sequence is TGTGCCACCAGCAGAGACCGTAATCAGCCCCAGCATTTT. Amino acids: CATSRDRNQPQHF.

The rearrangement links TRBV6-5 to TRBJ1-2; 9 bases map to TRBD1. J lost 4 bases, V lost 8 bases, and 5 bases had no gene match. This CDR3 comprises 13 residues. Germline values: CDR1 MNHEY, CDR2 SVGAGI. The CDR3 nucleotides read TGTGCCAGCTACAGGGGGCCCGGCTATGGCTACACCTTC. Protein product: CASYRGPGYGYTF.

The chain employs TRBV5-1 and TRBJ2-1; the D is unclear. The germline V and J ends were trimmed by 1 base and 0 bases, with 11 bases remaining between them. This CDR3 is built from 16 residues. CDR1 SGHRS and CDR2 YFSETQ come from the germline V gene. The CDR3 reads CASSLQAPSSYNEQFF. The CDR3 DNA is TGCGCCAGCAGCTTGCAGGCGCCCTCCTCCTACAATGAGCAGTTCTTC.

CDR3 DNA: TGTGCCAGCAGTTTGGTTGGGGGGGACACTGAAGCTTTCTTT. It yields the protein CASSLVGGDTEAFF. The chain has TRBV6-1 and TRBJ1-1, with D possibly being TRBD1 (5 bases). The CDR3 length is 14 residues. Looked up from germline, CDR1 is MNHNS and CDR2 is SASEGT. V was trimmed by 5 bases and J by 3 bases, leaving 13 bases between them.

This clone showed up just once. The gene calls are TRBV7-8 and TRBJ1-1; 11 bases fit TRBD1. CDR3 length equals 15 residues. Germline V gene lookup returns CDR1 SGHVS and CDR2 FQNEAQ. Losses at the gene ends were 1 base for V and 4 bases for J; bases not matched to a gene: 2. CDR3 coding DNA: TGTGCCAGCAGCTTAGGAGGGACAGGGGGCACTGAAGCTTTCTTT. This codes for CASSLGGTGGTEAFF. The variable domain in full, with the rest retrieved from reference TRBV7-8 and TRBJ1-1, is GAGVSQSPRYKVAKRGQDVALRCDPISGHVSLFWYQQALGQGPEFLTYFQNEAQLDKSGLPSDRFFAERPEGSVSTLKIQRTQQEDSAVYLCASSLGGTGGTEAFFGQGTRLTVV.

V gene TRBV5-4 combines with J gene TRBJ2-5; D is perhaps TRBD1 (5 bases). CDR1 and CDR2 (germline): SGHNT, YYREEE (reference sequence). V was trimmed by 10 bases and J by 4 bases, leaving 20 bases between them. The CDR3 extends over 14 amino acids. In DNA, the CDR3 is TGTGCCGCAAGTGGGCAGGGTATGCTAGAGACCCAGTACTTC. Its translation: CAASGQGMLETQYF.

This clone was seen a few times. Sequence at one end of the junction differs from germline and may be a read error. The V gene is TRBV9, the J gene TRBJ1-5, with 7 nucleotides matching TRBD1. The germline V gene encodes CDR1 SGDLS and CDR2 YYNGEE. CDR3 length equals 17 residues. As DNA, the CDR3 is TGTGCCAGCAGCGTAGTGAGGGGGCAGCAAAGCAGTCAGCCCCAGCATTTT. This codes for CASSVVRGQQSSQPQHF.

This chain connects TRBV7-8 to TRBJ1-5; unclear D gene. The CDR3 is made up of 15 amino acids. Germline CDR1 SGHVS, CDR2 FQNEAQ. Deletions cut 0 bases from V and 7 bases from J, with 13 bases between. CDR3 coding DNA: TGTGCCAGCAGCTTAGCGGCCGGGTTGTACCAGCCCCAGCATTTT. As protein: CASSLAAGLYQPQHF.

J is TRBJ2-5 and V is TRBV18; 7 bases map to TRBD1. The CDR3 extends over 14 amino acids. V was clipped by 2 bases and J by 5 bases; unmatched bases: 5. The germline gives CDR1 KGHSH, CDR2 LQKENI. In nucleotides, the CDR3 is TGTGCCAGCTCACCAACAGGGGCCAAGGAGACCCAGTACTTC. This codes for CASSPTGAKETQYF.

V usage is TRBV7-3 and J usage is TRBJ1-6, with D tentatively TRBD1 (6 bases). Germline V lookup: CDR1 SGHTA, CDR2 FQGTGA. The CDR3 spans 13 residues. The V gene lost 5 bases and the J gene lost 7 bases, with 9 bases spanning the gap. CDR3 nucleotides: TGTGCCAGCAGCAACACAGGGAATTCACCCCTCCACTTT. This encodes CASSNTGNSPLHF.

The chain couples TRBV9 to TRBJ1-1; the D is unclear. Germline V gene data show CDR1 as SGDLS and CDR2 as YYNGEE. This CDR3 spans 13 amino acids. Between the trimmed V and J ends, which lost 4 bases and 4 bases, there was a span of 11 bases. CDR3 sequence reads: CASSPLRGTEAFF. CDR3 nucleotides: TGTGCCAGCAGCCCCTTGCGGGGCACTGAAGCTTTCTTT.

This clone has only a few counts. The V and J genes are TRBV2 and TRBJ1-3; D gene uncertain. Germline-derived CDR1 and CDR2 are SNHLY and FYNNEI. This CDR3 is built from 17 residues. Trimming stripped 3 bases from V and 0 bases from J, with 15 bases between. In nucleotides, the CDR3 is TGTGCCAGCAGTGACGACGGGAGACAAAGCTCTGGAAACACCATATATTTT. Translated, it gives CASSDDGRQSSGNTIYF.

J is TRBJ2-3 and V is TRBV28, with TRBD2 matching over 12 bases. CDR3 size: 15 residues. Unmatched junction bases numbered 4, after V lost 3 bases and J lost 6 bases. CDR1 and CDR2 from the germline V gene are MDHEN and SYDVKM. CDR3 coding DNA: TGTGCCAGCAGTTTTCGACTAGCGGGGGCGGATACGCAGTATTTT. It specifies CASSFRLAGADTQYF.

The chain has TRBV4-1 and TRBJ1-5; no clear D. Germline values: CDR1 MGHRA, CDR2 YSYEKL. This CDR3 comprises 15 residues. V was pared by 4 bases and J by 0 bases, with 10 bases between. CDR3 amino acids: CASSPGDLSNQPQHF. The CDR3 bases are TGCGCCAGCAGCCCCGGAGACCTTAGCAATCAGCCCCAGCATTTT.

This chain connects TRBV12-3 or TRBV12-4 to TRBJ1-1, with TRBD1 identical over 7 bases. CDR3 size: 13 residues. The V gene end was trimmed by 6 bases and the J gene end by 3 bases; junction bases not matched to a gene: 4. CDR3 region: CASRPTGYTEAFF. CDR3 bases: TGTGCCAGCAGACCGACAGGGTACACTGAAGCTTTCTTT.